What follows are 7 T cell receptor beta chains derived from one specimen sequenced in a study of T cell responses to AZD1222 COVID-19 vaccine. Sequencing used immunoSEQ multiplex PCR; TCRdb keeps in-frame clones, though not all of them. The sample includes around 20,000 clones, roughly 84% of them seen just once. This specimen consisted of peripheral blood, obtained 28 days after the second AZD1222 dose. The receptors originated from an adult who received the AZD1222 COVID-19 vaccine.

The J gene is TRBJ2-5, the V gene TRBV10-2; D call uncertain. The V and J ends lost 2 bases and 3 bases respectively, with 1 base between them. The CDR3 extends over 11 amino acids. Germline values: CDR1 WSHSY, CDR2 SAAADI. The CDR3 is CASSEEETQYF. The CDR3 nucleotides read TGCGCCAGCAGTGAGGAAGAGACCCAGTACTTC.

The genes are TRBV4-1 and TRBJ1-3; D uncertain. V was pared by 1 base and J by 0 bases, with 10 bases between. Looked up from germline, CDR1 is MGHRA and CDR2 is YSYEKL. CDR3 size: 16 residues. The CDR3 DNA follows: TGCGCCAGCAGCCAAGGCCTCAGAACCTCTGGAAACACCATATATTTT. This gives the protein CASSQGLRTSGNTIYF.

V usage is TRBV19 and J usage is TRBJ1-2; the D is unclear. CDR1 is LNHDA, CDR2 SQIVND, per germline (reference sequence). CDR3 size: 15 residues. Trimming left V 0 bases short and J 0 bases short, with 8 bases between. The CDR3 DNA reads TGTGCCAGTAGTATAGATCGGGCCTCTAACTATGGCTACACCTTC. Translation: CASSIDRASNYGYTF.

This clone occurred a few times. The genes are TRBV7-9 and TRBJ2-7; tentatively, D is TRBD1 or TRBD2 (5 bases each). The CDR3 is made up of 16 amino acids. Trimming removed 4 bases from V and 0 bases from J, with 16 bases in between. The germline CDR1 and CDR2 sequences are SEHNR and FQNEAQ (reference sequence). The CDR3 region is CASSSVFGATSYEQYF. The CDR3 nucleotides read TGTGCCAGCAGCTCGGTCTTCGGGGCAACCTCCTACGAGCAGTACTTC.

This sequence joins TRBV16 and TRBJ2-3; D uncertain. The V gene's germline CDR1 is KGHSY and CDR2 FQNENV. The ends were cut back, 7 bases at V and 2 bases at J, with 7 bases in the middle. The CDR3 loop spans 12 amino acids. CDR3 DNA: TGTGCCAGCAACTATAACACAGATACGCAGTATTTT. This translates into CASNYNTDTQYF.

This chain joins TRBV5-6 and TRBJ2-7, with TRBD1 as a possible D gene (6 bases). Germline V gives CDR1 SGHDT, CDR2 YYEEEE. This CDR3 has 19 amino acids. Trimming took 4 bases from V and 3 from J, leaving 29 bases between them. In DNA, the CDR3 is TGTGCCAGCAGCGCGCAGGGGAGTCGAATCTTTGCCGACTACTACGAGCAGTACTTC. Translating gives CASSAQGSRIFADYYEQYF.

V is TRBV7-6 and J is TRBJ2-1; 11 positions match TRBD2. This CDR3 has 15 amino acids. With 1 base clipped from V and 5 bases from J, the junction kept 1 base outside the gene matches. Per germline, CDR1 SGHVS and CDR2 FNYEAQ. CDR3 protein: CASSLVLAGDNEQFF. CDR3 sequence (DNA): TGTGCCAGCAGCTTAGTACTAGCGGGAGACAATGAGCAGTTCTTC.